This entry lists 23 T cell receptor beta chains sequenced from one sample in a study of cytomegalovirus exposure and HLA in healthy donors (dated by TCRdb to between 2016 and 2019). The library relied on the immunoSEQ multiplex PCR assay. For the multiplex PCR, a mixture combining 60 forward primers for TCR Vbeta segments and 13 reverse primers for TCR Jbeta segments was used. TCRdb re-hosts the immuneACCESS table, in-frame sequences only. Its copies lack some clones; in the studies checked, an unresolved V gene accounts for under half of them, and the cause for the rest is not known. The sample table records about 160,000 clones; over 80% of these occur just once. The top ten clonotypes cover around 1.4% of the sample. The source material was PBMCs. The receptors originated from a woman aged 18-35 years in good health and CMV-seronegative.

The gene calls are TRBV29-1 and TRBJ2-7; a possible D gene is TRBD1 (6 bases). Germline values: CDR1 SQVTM, CDR2 ANQGSEA. Trimming removed 4 bases from V and 2 bases from J, with 12 bases in between. CDR3 length equals 13 residues. For the CDR3, the DNA is TGCAGCGTTGCATTGACAGGCCCCTACGAGCAGTACTTC. Protein: CSVALTGPYEQYF.

This chain joins TRBV5-1 and TRBJ1-2, with TRBD1 matching over 10 bases. This CDR3 comprises 17 residues. Per germline, CDR1 SGHRS and CDR2 YFSETQ. V lost 4 bases to trimming and J lost 8 bases; unmatched junction nucleotides: 17. The CDR3 region has the DNA TGCGCCAGCAGCCCTGGGACAGGGGACTCCTATTCTCGAGGCTACACCTTC. Its protein product is CASSPGTGDSYSRGYTF.

The chain combines TRBV11-2 with TRBJ1-5; D is perhaps TRBD1 (6 bases). This CDR3 spans 13 amino acids. Germline CDR1 and CDR2: SGHAT and FQNNGV. The ends were cut back, 5 bases at V and 7 bases at J, with 12 bases in the middle. The CDR3 here is CASSMTGEQPQHF. In DNA, the CDR3 is TGTGCCAGCAGCATGACAGGAGAACAGCCCCAGCATTTT.

This clone occurred once. This chain links TRBV6-1 with TRBJ1-2; 7 nucleotides agree with TRBD1. The CDR3 contains 15 residues. Per the germline V gene, CDR1 is MNHNS and CDR2 is SASEGT. Unmatched junction bases numbered 7, after V lost 4 bases and J lost 2 bases. CDR3 residues: CASSGEDRLNYGYTF. CDR3 DNA sequence: TGTGCCAGCAGTGGCGAGGACAGGCTGAACTATGGCTACACCTTC.

The chain carries TRBV19 and TRBJ2-1, with TRBD1 as a possible D gene (5 bases). Trimming left V 0 bases short and J 4 bases short, with 10 bases between. In germline, CDR1 is LNHDA, CDR2 SQIVND (reference sequence). The CDR3 is 15 residues long. The CDR3 DNA reads TGTGCCAGTAGTATAGAGGCCAGGGCATACAATGAGCAGTTCTTC. As protein: CASSIEARAYNEQFF. The entire variable domain, with the rest obtained from reference TRBV19 and TRBJ2-1, is as follows: DGGITQSPKYLFRKEGQNVTLSCEQNLNHDAMYWYRQDPGQGLRLIYYSQIVNDFQKGDIAEGYSVSREKKESFPLTVTSAQKNPTAFYLCASSIEARAYNEQFFGPGTRLTVL.

The chain combines TRBV7-9 with TRBJ1-1, with 7 bases fitting TRBD1. This CDR3 region has 13 residues. With 4 bases clipped from V and 4 bases from J, the junction kept 3 bases outside the gene matches. Germline V gene sequence: CDR1 SEHNR, CDR2 FQNEAQ (reference sequence). The CDR3 DNA reads as TGTGCCAGCAGCTCACAGGGGAGCACTGAAGCTTTCTTT. Translating it yields CASSSQGSTEAFF.

CDR3 residues: CASSSPGLPNEQFF. Written as DNA, the CDR3 is TGTGCCAGCAGCTCACCGGGACTACCCAATGAGCAGTTCTTC. The chain combines TRBV5-4 with TRBJ2-1; TRBD2 agrees at 7 bases. This CDR3 spans 14 amino acids. Germline loops: CDR1 SGHNT, CDR2 YYREEE (reference sequence). V trimming: 3 bases; J trimming: 6 bases; junction bases outside the gene matches: 6.

This clone showed up just a few times. This chain uses TRBV28 with TRBJ2-7, with D perhaps TRBD2 (6 bases). The CDR3 totals 16 residues. Germline CDR1 reads MDHEN; CDR2 reads SYDVKM. Trimming shortened V by 4 bases and J by 2 bases, and 18 bases separated the two germline ends. The DNA of the CDR3 is TGTGCCAGCAGTTCTACCGGGGGAGATAAGCCCTACGAGCAGTACTTC. Protein sequence: CASSSTGGDKPYEQYF.

This clone was found a few times. The chain links TRBV13 to TRBJ2-1; D unresolved. Germline values: CDR1 PRHDT, CDR2 FYEKMQ (reference sequence). The V end lost 0 bases, the J end lost 8 bases, and 8 bases lay between the germline ends. The CDR3 has 13 residues. Here the CDR3 DNA reads TGTGCCAGCAGCTTAGGGGAGTTCTATGAGCAGTTCTTC. Amino acids: CASSLGEFYEQFF.

This chain connects TRBV2 to TRBJ1-6; D unclear. V lost 8 bases and J 7 bases, leaving 21 bases between the germline ends. Germline V gene sequence: CDR1 SNHLY, CDR2 FYNNEI. The CDR3 runs 16 residues. The CDR3 sequence: CASVFSGRTVNSPLHF. Written as DNA, the CDR3 is TGTGCCAGCGTATTCTCGGGCAGGACTGTAAATTCACCCCTCCACTTT.

CDR3 amino acids: CASSDTITGTEAFF. The CDR3 DNA reads TGCGCCAGCAGTGATACCATAACGGGGACTGAAGCTTTCTTT. The V call is TRBV10-1, the J call TRBJ1-1; D is undetermined. This CDR3 region has 14 residues. Trimming removed 3 bases from V and 5 bases from J, with 13 bases in between. Per germline, CDR1 WNHNN and CDR2 SYGVQD (reference sequence).

This chain connects TRBV2 to TRBJ2-2; D is undetermined. V shed 1 base and J shed 2 bases, with 8 bases lying between them. Per the germline V gene, CDR1 is SNHLY and CDR2 is FYNNEI. The CDR3 length is 15 residues. The CDR3 bases are TGTGCCAGCAGTGAAGGTCCGGGTAACACCGGGGAGCTGTTTTTT. This gives the protein CASSEGPGNTGELFF.

The chain couples TRBV15 to TRBJ2-2; the D gene is possibly TRBD2 (5 bases). This CDR3 is 15 amino acids long. Germline CDR1 and CDR2: LNHNV and YYDKDF (reference sequence). V lost 5 bases, J lost 5 bases, and 15 bases lay in between. In DNA form, the CDR3 reads TGTGCCACCAGCCCGGGTCACCGAGGGACCGGGGAGCTGTTTTTT. This sequence encodes CATSPGHRGTGELFF.

The rearrangement uses TRBV28 and TRBJ1-4; D is undetermined. The ends were cut back, 4 bases at V and 4 bases at J, with 22 bases in the middle. CDR3 length: 18 residues. Looked up from germline, CDR1 is MDHEN and CDR2 is SYDVKM. The CDR3 DNA sequence: TGTGCCAGCAGTTACAATATCGAGGACGGACTAGATAATGAAAAACTGTTTTTT. It translates to CASSYNIEDGLDNEKLFF.

Only one count was recorded for this clone. V is TRBV28 and J is TRBJ2-1; 9 positions agree with TRBD1. CDR1 and CDR2 from the germline V gene are MDHEN and SYDVKM. This CDR3 is built from 15 residues. After removal of 6 bases from V and 5 bases from J, the junction contained 8 bases not matched to a gene. CDR3 nucleotide sequence: TGTGCCAGCAGCCTACAGGGGGCAAGACACAATGAGCAGTTCTTC. This translates into CASSLQGARHNEQFF.

The V gene is TRBV9, the J gene TRBJ2-7, with D maybe TRBD1 (6 bases). CDR1 SGDLS and CDR2 YYNGEE come from the germline V gene. This CDR3 is 15 amino acids long. Trimming took 0 bases from V and 3 from J, leaving 13 bases between them. The CDR3 sequence is CASSVALDSVYEQYF. CDR3 nucleotide sequence: TGTGCCAGCAGCGTAGCCCTGGACAGCGTCTACGAGCAGTACTTC.

The chain is built from TRBV7-9 and TRBJ1-4; 7 bases line up with TRBD1. The CDR3 extends over 17 amino acids. The ends lost 8 bases at V and 0 bases at J; junction bases unmatched: 12. Per the germline V gene, CDR1 is SEHNR and CDR2 is FQNEAQ (reference sequence). CDR3: CASAKNTGTATNEKLFF. The CDR3 DNA reads TGTGCCAGCGCAAAGAACACCGGGACAGCAACTAATGAAAAACTGTTTTTT.

CDR3 protein: CASRLVKLNTEAFF. CDR3 bases: TGCGCCAGCAGATTAGTTAAGCTGAACACTGAAGCTTTCTTT. The chain has TRBV5-1 and TRBJ1-1, with no clear D. CDR1 is SGHRS, CDR2 YFSETQ, per germline. The CDR3 contains 14 residues. The germline V and J ends were trimmed by 5 bases and 0 bases, with 11 bases remaining between them.

V is TRBV18 and J is TRBJ2-1; 8 bases align to TRBD1. V lost 5 bases and J lost 3; bases outside the gene matches: 6. The CDR3 is 15 amino acids. Per germline, CDR1 KGHSH and CDR2 LQKENI. CDR3 in amino acids: CASSDDRGGYNEQFF. The CDR3 nucleotides are TGTGCCAGCTCAGACGACAGGGGAGGCTACAATGAGCAGTTCTTC.

The genes are TRBV6-1 and TRBJ1-2; TRBD1 agrees at 7 bases. V lost 0 bases, J lost 5 bases, and 0 bases stayed unmatched. Germline assignment: CDR1 MNHNS and CDR2 SASEGT. The CDR3 has 13 residues. The CDR3 coding sequence is TGTGCCAGCAGTGAAGCGACAGGGTATGGCTACACCTTC. Its protein is CASSEATGYGYTF.

The chain couples TRBV9 to TRBJ1-6; D is unclear. Looked up from germline, CDR1 is SGDLS and CDR2 is YYNGEE. This CDR3 contains 12 residues. V dropped 4 bases and J dropped 10 bases, with 9 bases sitting between them. The chain's CDR3 is CASSMSASPLHF. DNA for the CDR3: TGTGCCAGCAGCATGAGTGCGTCACCCCTCCACTTT.

Written as DNA, the CDR3 is TGTGCCAGCAGCCCCGACAGCTCCTACGAGCAGTACTTC. Amino acid sequence: CASSPDSSYEQYF. V and J are TRBV5-6 and TRBJ2-7; possible D gene TRBD1, 5 bases. The CDR3 is 13 residues long. Between the trimmed V and J ends, which lost 4 bases and 0 bases, there was a span of 8 bases. Germline CDR1 reads SGHDT; CDR2 reads YYEEEE.

J is TRBJ2-7 and V is TRBV30; D might be TRBD2 (7 bases). Per germline, CDR1 GTSNPN and CDR2 SVGIG (reference sequence). The CDR3 consists of 14 residues. V was pared by 5 bases and J by 0 bases, with 14 bases between. The CDR3 loop reads CAWGGAPRSYEQYF. DNA of the CDR3: TGTGCCTGGGGGGGGGCTCCCCGCTCCTACGAGCAGTACTTC.